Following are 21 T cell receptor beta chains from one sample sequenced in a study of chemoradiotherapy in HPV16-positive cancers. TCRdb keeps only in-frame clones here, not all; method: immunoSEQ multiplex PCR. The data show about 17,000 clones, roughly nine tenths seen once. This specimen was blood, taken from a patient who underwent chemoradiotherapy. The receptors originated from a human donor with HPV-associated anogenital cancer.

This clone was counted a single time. The CDR3: CASSMTSGETDTQYF. The CDR3 nucleotides are TGTGCCAGCAGCATGACTAGCGGGGAGACAGATACGCAGTATTTT. The J gene is TRBJ2-3, the V gene TRBV7-9; 11 nucleotides agree with TRBD2. CDR1 and CDR2 (germline): SEHNR, FQNEAQ (reference sequence). With V trimmed by 5 bases and J by 3 bases, 4 bases remained unmatched. This CDR3 has 15 amino acids.

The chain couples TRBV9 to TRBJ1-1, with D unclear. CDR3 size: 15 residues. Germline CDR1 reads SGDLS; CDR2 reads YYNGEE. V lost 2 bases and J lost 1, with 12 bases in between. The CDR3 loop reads CASSVTVHQNTEAFF. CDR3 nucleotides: TGTGCCAGCAGCGTTACAGTACACCAGAACACTGAAGCTTTCTTT.

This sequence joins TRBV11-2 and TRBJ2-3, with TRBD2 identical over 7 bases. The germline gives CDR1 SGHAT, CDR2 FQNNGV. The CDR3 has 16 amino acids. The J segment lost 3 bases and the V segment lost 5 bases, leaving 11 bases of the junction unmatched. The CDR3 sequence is CASSQPGTTLTDTQYF. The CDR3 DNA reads TGTGCCAGCAGCCAGCCGGGGACTACGCTTACAGATACGCAGTATTTT.

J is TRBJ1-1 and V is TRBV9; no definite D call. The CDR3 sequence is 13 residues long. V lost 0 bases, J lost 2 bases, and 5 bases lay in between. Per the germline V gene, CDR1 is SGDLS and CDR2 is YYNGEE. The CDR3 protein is CASSVGTNTEAFF. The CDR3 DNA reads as TGTGCCAGCAGCGTAGGTACAAACACTGAAGCTTTCTTT.

CDR3 sequence reads: CASSESARGPDYGYTF. The CDR3 bases are TGTGCCAGCAGTGAATCAGCGAGGGGGCCAGACTATGGCTACACCTTC. The rearrangement uses TRBV25-1 and TRBJ1-2; 7 bases align to TRBD1. With V trimmed by 1 base and J by 3 bases, 8 bases remained unmatched. From germline, CDR1 is MGHDK and CDR2 SYGVNS. This CDR3 region has 16 residues.

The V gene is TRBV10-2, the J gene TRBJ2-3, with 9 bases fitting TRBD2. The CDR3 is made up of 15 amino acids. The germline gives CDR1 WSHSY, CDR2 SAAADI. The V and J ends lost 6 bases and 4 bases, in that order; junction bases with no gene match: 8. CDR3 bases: TGCGCCAGCAGCGGGGGACTAGCTTATTCAGATACGCAGTATTTT. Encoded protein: CASSGGLAYSDTQYF.

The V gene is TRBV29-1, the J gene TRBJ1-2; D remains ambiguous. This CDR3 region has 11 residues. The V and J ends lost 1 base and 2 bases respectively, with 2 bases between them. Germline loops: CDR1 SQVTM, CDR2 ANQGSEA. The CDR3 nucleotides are TGCAGCGTTGAAGGGAACTATGGCTACACCTTC. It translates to CSVEGNYGYTF.

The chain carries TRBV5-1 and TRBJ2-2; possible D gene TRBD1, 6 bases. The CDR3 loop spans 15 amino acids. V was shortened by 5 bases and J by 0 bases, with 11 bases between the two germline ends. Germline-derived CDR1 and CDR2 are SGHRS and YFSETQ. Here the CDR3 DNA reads TGCGCCAGCAGAAAACAGGGCGCGAACACCGGGGAGCTGTTTTTT. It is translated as CASRKQGANTGELFF.

The CDR3 spells CASSIALTSGDGTDTQYF. CDR3 sequence (DNA): TGTGCCAGTAGTATAGCCCTGACTAGCGGGGACGGCACAGATACGCAGTATTTT. This chain joins TRBV19 and TRBJ2-3; TRBD2 agrees at 11 bases. Germline V gene data show CDR1 as LNHDA and CDR2 as SQIVND (reference sequence). Germline trimming cut 1 base from V and 1 base from J; bases unmatched to any gene: 7. The CDR3 spans 18 residues. Full variable domain (rest looked up from reference TRBV19 and TRBJ2-3): DGGITQSPKYLFRKEGQNVTLSCEQNLNHDAMYWYRQDPGQGLRLIYYSQIVNDFQKGDIAEGYSVSREKKESFPLTVTSAQKNPTAFYLCASSIALTSGDGTDTQYFGPGTRLTVL.

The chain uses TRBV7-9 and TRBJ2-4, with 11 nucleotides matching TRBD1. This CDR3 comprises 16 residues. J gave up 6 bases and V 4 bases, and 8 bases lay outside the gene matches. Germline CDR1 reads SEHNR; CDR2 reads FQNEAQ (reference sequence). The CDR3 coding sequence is TGTGCCAGCAGCTACGGGGGACAGGGGGTTGGAAACATTCAGTACTTC. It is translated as CASSYGGQGVGNIQYF.

CDR3 sequence reads: CASSDGRNTLNTEAFF. The CDR3 coding sequence is TGTGCCAGCAGCGACGGACGTAACACCCTGAACACTGAAGCTTTCTTT. This chain uses TRBV9 with TRBJ1-1; D remains ambiguous. V dropped 3 bases and J dropped 0 bases, with 15 bases sitting between them. This CDR3 is 16 amino acids long. Germline CDR1 SGDLS, CDR2 YYNGEE.

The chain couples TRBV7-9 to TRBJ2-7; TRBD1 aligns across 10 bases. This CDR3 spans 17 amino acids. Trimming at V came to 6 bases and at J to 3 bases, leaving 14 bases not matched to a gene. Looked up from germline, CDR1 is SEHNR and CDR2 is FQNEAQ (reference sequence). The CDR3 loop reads CASSRRAGTGAIYEQYF. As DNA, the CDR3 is TGTGCCAGCAGTCGCCGGGCCGGGACAGGGGCCATCTACGAGCAGTACTTC.

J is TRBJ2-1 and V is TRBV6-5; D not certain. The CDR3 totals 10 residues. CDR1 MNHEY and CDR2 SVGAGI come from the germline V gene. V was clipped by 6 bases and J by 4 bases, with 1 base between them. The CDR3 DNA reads TGTGCCAGCAGATACAATGAGCAGTTCTTC. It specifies CASRYNEQFF.

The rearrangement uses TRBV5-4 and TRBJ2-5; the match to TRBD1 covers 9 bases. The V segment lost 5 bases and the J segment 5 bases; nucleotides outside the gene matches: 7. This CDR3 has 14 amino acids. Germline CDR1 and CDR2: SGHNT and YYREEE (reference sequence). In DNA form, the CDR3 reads TGTGCCAGCAGTGACCACAGGGGGCTTGAGACCCAGTACTTC. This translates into CASSDHRGLETQYF.

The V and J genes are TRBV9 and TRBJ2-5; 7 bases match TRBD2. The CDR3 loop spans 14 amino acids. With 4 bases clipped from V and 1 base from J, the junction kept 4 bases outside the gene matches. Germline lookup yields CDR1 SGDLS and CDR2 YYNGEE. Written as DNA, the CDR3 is TGTGCCAGCAGCATGACGGGGGGCCAAGAGACCCAGTACTTC. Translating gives CASSMTGGQETQYF.

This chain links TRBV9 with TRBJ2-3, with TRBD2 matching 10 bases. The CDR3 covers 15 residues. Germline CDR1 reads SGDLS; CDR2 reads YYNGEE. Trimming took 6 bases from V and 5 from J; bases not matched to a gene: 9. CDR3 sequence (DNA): TGTGCCAGCACCTCTAGCGGGGGTGGAGTAGATACGCAGTATTTT. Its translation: CASTSSGGGVDTQYF.

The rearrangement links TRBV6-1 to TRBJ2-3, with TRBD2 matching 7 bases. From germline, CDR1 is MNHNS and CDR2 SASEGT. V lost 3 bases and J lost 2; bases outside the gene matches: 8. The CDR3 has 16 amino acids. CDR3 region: CASSDKGLINTDTQYF. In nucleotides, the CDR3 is TGTGCCAGCAGTGATAAGGGACTAATTAACACAGATACGCAGTATTTT.

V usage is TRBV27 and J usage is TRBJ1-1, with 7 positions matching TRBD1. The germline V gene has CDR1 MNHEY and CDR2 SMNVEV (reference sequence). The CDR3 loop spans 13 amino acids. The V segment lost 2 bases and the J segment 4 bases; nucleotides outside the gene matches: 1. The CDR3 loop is CASSLDRVTEAFF. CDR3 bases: TGTGCCAGCAGTTTAGACAGGGTCACTGAAGCTTTCTTT.

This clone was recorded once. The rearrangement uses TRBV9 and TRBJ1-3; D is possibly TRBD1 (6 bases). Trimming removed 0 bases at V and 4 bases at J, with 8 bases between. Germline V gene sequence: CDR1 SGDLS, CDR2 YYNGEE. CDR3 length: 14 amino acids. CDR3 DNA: TGTGCCAGCAGCGTAGCAGGGGCAGGAAACACCATATATTTT. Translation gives CASSVAGAGNTIYF.

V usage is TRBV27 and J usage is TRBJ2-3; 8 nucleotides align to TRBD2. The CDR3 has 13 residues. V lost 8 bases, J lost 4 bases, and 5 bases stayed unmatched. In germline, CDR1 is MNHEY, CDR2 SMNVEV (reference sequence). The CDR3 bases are TGTGCCAGCCGGGGGGGAGTCTCAGATACGCAGTATTTT. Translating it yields CASRGGVSDTQYF.

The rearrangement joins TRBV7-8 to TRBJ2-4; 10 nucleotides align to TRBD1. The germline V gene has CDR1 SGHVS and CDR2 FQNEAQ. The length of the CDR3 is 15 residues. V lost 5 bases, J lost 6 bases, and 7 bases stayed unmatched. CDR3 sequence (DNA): TGTGCCAGCAGCCCAACGACAGGGGGCGCAAACATTCAGTACTTC. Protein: CASSPTTGGANIQYF.